This section outlines one T cell receptor beta chain sequence together with its context. The entry originates in a study of blood T cell repertoires in COVID-19. On the study more broadly: Samples came from the United States, Italy and Spain, spanning acute and convalescent COVID-19. Sources were T cells, B-cell-depleted T cells, or PBMCs; the material itself was cDNA or gDNA.

In the original processing: Reference gene primers were amplified, and this amplification served to estimate nucleated cell counts. Clones were sequenced by immunoSEQ multiplex PCR, and TCRdb holds only the in-frame ones, with some missing. The V and J calls and the clone size are those of that table, but D and trimming were determined from the DNA. The sample has 150,000 to 200,000 clones, about 86% seen once; the top ten hold roughly 7.8%. The sequenced sample was peripheral blood. This TCR was sampled from a man between 60 and 70 years old with acute or convalescent COVID-19.

The CDR3 coding sequence is TGTGCCAGCAGTTTATTCGTGTTAGGAGGGCTTGATTCACCCCTCCACTTT. Translation gives CASSLFVLGGLDSPLHF. V and J are TRBV27 and TRBJ1-6, with unresolved D. V lost 1 base, J lost 8 bases, and 18 bases lay in between. CDR1 MNHEY and CDR2 SMNVEV come from the germline V gene (reference sequence). The CDR3 extends over 17 amino acids.